This TCR beta chain was retrieved from a study of OX40 agonist ivuxolimab in advanced cancers. General study points: More expanded clones were seen, on average, in CD8+ T cells than in CD4+.

A history of autoimmune disease or systemic immunosuppression excluded patients. The junction had 10 bases not matched to a gene; V was cut back by 4 bases and J by 10 bases. CDR3 length: 14 residues. CDR1 SGHNT and CDR2 YYREEE come from the germline V gene (reference sequence). Remarks on this clone: No antigen is known for it.

Profiled with immunoSEQ multiplex PCR; TCRdb holds only in-frame clones, not every one. Of about 63,000 clones in the sample, about 77% were seen once. This sequence was found in an adult with an advanced solid tumor such as melanoma, head and neck, liver or kidney cancer. The chain has TRBV5-4 and TRBJ2-2; 7 nucleotides align to TRBD1. Source: CD4+ or CD8+ T cells sorted from blood, taken in a trial of the OX40 agonist ivuxolimab. The CDR3 nucleotides read TGTGCCAGCAGCGTGGGACAGACCCTCCCGGAGCTGTTTTTT. It specifies CASSVGQTLPELFF.